The 20 T cell receptor beta chains below were found in one sample sequenced in a study of T cell responses to AZD1222 COVID-19 vaccine. The data were produced by immunoSEQ multiplex PCR, yet TCRdb's version contains in-frame clones alone and is incomplete. This table has about 110,000 clones, roughly 90% appearing once. The sequenced sample was peripheral blood, obtained on day 0 of AZD1222 vaccination. Every receptor here comes from an adult in good health.

The genes are TRBV6-2 or TRBV6-3 and TRBJ2-7; 8 nucleotides agree with TRBD1. This CDR3 region has 15 residues. From germline, CDR1 is MNHEY and CDR2 SVGEGT. Trimming at V came to 2 bases and at J to 3 bases, leaving 6 bases not matched to a gene. In DNA, the CDR3 is TGTGCCAGCAGTTACCCCCGACAGGGGAACTACGAGCAGTACTTC. Amino acids: CASSYPRQGNYEQYF.

The chain joins TRBV6-2 or TRBV6-3 to TRBJ1-2; a possible D gene is TRBD1 (5 bases). The V end was cut by 5 bases, the J end by 5 bases, with 9 bases between. The germline V gene has CDR1 MNHEY and CDR2 SVGEGT. The CDR3 covers 12 residues. CDR3 amino acids: CASSRGGYGYTF. The CDR3 DNA reads TGTGCCAGCAGTCGCGGGGGTTATGGCTACACCTTC.

Only a few counts were recorded for this clone. This chain uses TRBV5-1 with TRBJ2-3, with TRBD2 matching over 8 bases. V was pared by 4 bases and J by 2 bases, with 6 bases of the junction left unmatched. Germline V gene lookup returns CDR1 SGHRS and CDR2 YFSETQ. The CDR3 extends over 15 amino acids. CDR3 sequence (DNA): TGCGCCAGCAGCCCCCGGGGGGGGGACACAGATACGCAGTATTTT. Protein product: CASSPRGGDTDTQYF.

The genes are TRBV5-4 and TRBJ1-1; D is unresolved. Deletions cut 0 bases from V and 6 bases from J, with 9 bases between. Germline V gene sequence: CDR1 SGHNT, CDR2 YYREEE (reference sequence). CDR3 length: 13 amino acids. CDR3 coding DNA: TGTGCCAGCAGCTTGGGAGTAGACGCTGAAGCTTTCTTT. This gives the protein CASSLGVDAEAFF.

This clone appeared a few times. This chain uses TRBV10-3 with TRBJ2-7; the D is unclear. The CDR3 has 14 amino acids. V was cut by 5 bases and J by 1 base, with 12 bases left in between. In germline, CDR1 is ENHRY, CDR2 SYGVKD. The CDR3 nucleotides are TGTGCCATCAGTCCTTCGAGTGGGTCCTACGAGCAGTACTTC. Residues: CAISPSSGSYEQYF.

This chain links TRBV5-1 with TRBJ1-2; 9 bases are shared with TRBD1. CDR1 is SGHRS, CDR2 YFSETQ, per germline. V lost 7 bases to trimming and J lost 2 bases; unmatched junction nucleotides: 9. The CDR3 is made up of 15 amino acids. CDR3 region: CASSTGGRGNYGYTF. CDR3 bases: TGCGCCAGCTCAACAGGGGGCAGGGGGAACTATGGCTACACCTTC.

The chain couples TRBV5-1 to TRBJ2-2; D ambiguous. The germline V gene has CDR1 SGHRS and CDR2 YFSETQ. With 0 bases removed from V and 4 bases from J, the gap between germline ends came to 10 bases. The CDR3 has 15 amino acids. In DNA form, the CDR3 reads TGCGCCAGCAGCTTGGATTACTACAGCACCGGGGAGCTGTTTTTT. The encoded protein is CASSLDYYSTGELFF.

The gene calls are TRBV4-1 and TRBJ1-1; D not resolved. V was pared by 4 bases and J by 1 base, with 19 bases between. This CDR3 region has 17 residues. The germline CDR1 and CDR2 sequences are MGHRA and YSYEKL. The CDR3 nucleotides are TGCGCCAGCAGCCTCCTAGAACTTGTGGTTGGGAACACTGAAGCTTTCTTT. Translation: CASSLLELVVGNTEAFF.

The chain is built from TRBV11-1 and TRBJ1-2, with D unresolved. The CDR3 extends over 15 amino acids. Trimming removed 5 bases from V and 0 bases from J, with 13 bases in between. Germline V lookup: CDR1 SGHAT, CDR2 FQDESV (reference sequence). As DNA, the CDR3 is TGTGCCAGCAGCCCGAGACATGGGGCTAACTATGGCTACACCTTC. Translated, it gives CASSPRHGANYGYTF.

V gene TRBV2 combines with J gene TRBJ2-7, with D hard to call. The germline CDR1 and CDR2 sequences are SNHLY and FYNNEI. Trimming stripped 6 bases from V and 6 bases from J, with 12 bases between. The CDR3 covers 12 residues. The CDR3 nucleotides read TGTGCCAGCAGCCAACAAGCGAGCGAGCAGTACTTC. Amino acid sequence: CASSQQASEQYF.

V usage is TRBV5-5 and J usage is TRBJ2-3; 7 bases match TRBD2. J gave up 5 bases and V 5 bases, and 20 bases lay outside the gene matches. This CDR3 has 18 residues. The germline gives CDR1 SGHKS, CDR2 YYEKEE (reference sequence). The CDR3, as DNA: TGTGCCAGCAGACTGAGTGGTGTGGGCGGGGGTAGTGTAGATACGCAGTATTTT. Protein sequence: CASRLSGVGGGSVDTQYF. The variable domain in full, with the rest retrieved from reference TRBV5-5 and TRBJ2-3, is DAGVTQSPTHLIKTRGQQVTLRCSPISGHKSVSWYQQVLGQGPQFIFQYYEKEERGRGNFPDRFSARQFPNYSSELNVNALLLGDSALYLCASRLSGVGGGSVDTQYFGPGTRLTVL.

V usage is TRBV18 and J usage is TRBJ1-1; TRBD1 aligns across 9 bases. The germline CDR1 and CDR2 sequences are KGHSH and LQKENI. This CDR3 spans 18 amino acids. J lost 0 bases, V lost 6 bases, and 14 bases had no gene match. Written as DNA, the CDR3 is TGTGCCAGCTCGTCCGGGACAGGGACCCAATTAATGAACACTGAAGCTTTCTTT. As protein: CASSSGTGTQLMNTEAFF.

This clone was detected only once. The chain carries TRBV7-2 and TRBJ1-2; no clear D. Per germline, CDR1 SGHTA and CDR2 FQGNSA. Between the trimmed V and J ends, which lost 0 bases and 4 bases, there was a span of 15 bases. CDR3 size: 16 residues. CDR3 sequence: CASSLAPQSVSYGYTF. The CDR3 nucleotides read TGTGCCAGCAGCTTAGCCCCCCAGTCGGTTTCCTATGGCTACACCTTC.

This clone has just one count. The rearrangement joins TRBV28 to TRBJ1-1, with a possible D match to TRBD1 (6 bases). The germline gives CDR1 MDHEN, CDR2 SYDVKM. Trimming took 4 bases from V and 0 from J, leaving 12 bases between them. CDR3 length: 15 amino acids. Written as DNA, the CDR3 is TGTGCCAGCAGTTCCCGGACAGATATGAACACTGAAGCTTTCTTT. This encodes CASSSRTDMNTEAFF.

V and J are TRBV18 and TRBJ1-2; D gene uncertain. Trimming left V 2 bases short and J 0 bases short, with 13 bases between. The germline V gene encodes CDR1 KGHSH and CDR2 LQKENI. The CDR3 contains 16 residues. CDR3 protein: CASSPFPYLANYGYTF. CDR3 nucleotide sequence: TGTGCCAGCTCACCATTCCCTTATTTGGCTAACTATGGCTACACCTTC. Together with reference TRBV18 and TRBJ1-2, the CDR3 gives the full variable domain: NAGVMQNPRHLVRRRGQEARLRCSPMKGHSHVYWYRQLPEEGLKFMVYLQKENIIDESGMPKERFSAEFPKEGPSILRIQQVVRGDSAAYFCASSPFPYLANYGYTFGSGTRLTVV.

The genes are TRBV5-1 and TRBJ2-3, with D possibly being TRBD2 (5 bases). Germline loops: CDR1 SGHRS, CDR2 YFSETQ. CDR3 length: 16 residues. Trimming stripped 0 bases from V and 4 bases from J, with 15 bases between. The CDR3, as DNA: TGCGCCAGCAGCTTGGTGGGGAGATCAAGGGCAGATACGCAGTATTTT. This sequence encodes CASSLVGRSRADTQYF. The variable domain in full, completed from reference TRBV5-1 and TRBJ2-3, reads KAGVTQTPRYLIKTRGQQVTLSCSPISGHRSVSWYQQTPGQGLQFLFEYFSETQRNKGNFPGRFSGRQFSNSRSEMNVSTLELGDSALYLCASSLVGRSRADTQYFGPGTRLTVL.

This clone was observed once. The chain joins TRBV9 to TRBJ1-1, with D possibly matching TRBD1 (5 bases). The germline V and J ends were trimmed by 0 bases and 10 bases, with 19 bases remaining between them. CDR1 and CDR2 (germline): SGDLS, YYNGEE. The CDR3 spans 15 residues. CDR3: CASSVAAFGTRGAFF. In nucleotides, the CDR3 is TGTGCCAGCAGCGTAGCGGCGTTTGGGACCCGGGGAGCTTTCTTT.

The chain recombines TRBV21-1 with TRBJ2-1; the table's TRBD1 call for D was not verified on the DNA. TRBV21-1 is a pseudogene. The CDR3 extends over 11 amino acids. The CDR3 nucleotides read TGTGCCAGCGTCCACAACAATGAGCAGTTCTTC. This codes for CASVHNNEQFF.

This clone was recorded only once. The genes are TRBV5-1 and TRBJ2-1; 7 bases agree with TRBD1. The germline CDR1 and CDR2 sequences are SGHRS and YFSETQ. J lost 8 bases, V lost 5 bases, and 22 bases had no gene match. The length of the CDR3 is 18 residues. DNA for the CDR3: TGCGCCAGCAGTCGTCGAGGGGGCACGACTTCCGTGTTCGATGAGCAGTTCTTC. As protein: CASSRRGGTTSVFDEQFF.

The chain joins TRBV7-2 to TRBJ2-3; 10 bases map to TRBD1. From germline, CDR1 is SGHTA and CDR2 FQGNSA. V shed 3 bases, J shed 2 bases, and the junction held 11 bases outside the gene matches. The CDR3 spans 18 residues. The DNA for the CDR3 is TGTGCCAGCAGCTTTTCAACCTCCGGGACAGGGGACACAGATACGCAGTATTTT. Translation: CASSFSTSGTGDTDTQYF.